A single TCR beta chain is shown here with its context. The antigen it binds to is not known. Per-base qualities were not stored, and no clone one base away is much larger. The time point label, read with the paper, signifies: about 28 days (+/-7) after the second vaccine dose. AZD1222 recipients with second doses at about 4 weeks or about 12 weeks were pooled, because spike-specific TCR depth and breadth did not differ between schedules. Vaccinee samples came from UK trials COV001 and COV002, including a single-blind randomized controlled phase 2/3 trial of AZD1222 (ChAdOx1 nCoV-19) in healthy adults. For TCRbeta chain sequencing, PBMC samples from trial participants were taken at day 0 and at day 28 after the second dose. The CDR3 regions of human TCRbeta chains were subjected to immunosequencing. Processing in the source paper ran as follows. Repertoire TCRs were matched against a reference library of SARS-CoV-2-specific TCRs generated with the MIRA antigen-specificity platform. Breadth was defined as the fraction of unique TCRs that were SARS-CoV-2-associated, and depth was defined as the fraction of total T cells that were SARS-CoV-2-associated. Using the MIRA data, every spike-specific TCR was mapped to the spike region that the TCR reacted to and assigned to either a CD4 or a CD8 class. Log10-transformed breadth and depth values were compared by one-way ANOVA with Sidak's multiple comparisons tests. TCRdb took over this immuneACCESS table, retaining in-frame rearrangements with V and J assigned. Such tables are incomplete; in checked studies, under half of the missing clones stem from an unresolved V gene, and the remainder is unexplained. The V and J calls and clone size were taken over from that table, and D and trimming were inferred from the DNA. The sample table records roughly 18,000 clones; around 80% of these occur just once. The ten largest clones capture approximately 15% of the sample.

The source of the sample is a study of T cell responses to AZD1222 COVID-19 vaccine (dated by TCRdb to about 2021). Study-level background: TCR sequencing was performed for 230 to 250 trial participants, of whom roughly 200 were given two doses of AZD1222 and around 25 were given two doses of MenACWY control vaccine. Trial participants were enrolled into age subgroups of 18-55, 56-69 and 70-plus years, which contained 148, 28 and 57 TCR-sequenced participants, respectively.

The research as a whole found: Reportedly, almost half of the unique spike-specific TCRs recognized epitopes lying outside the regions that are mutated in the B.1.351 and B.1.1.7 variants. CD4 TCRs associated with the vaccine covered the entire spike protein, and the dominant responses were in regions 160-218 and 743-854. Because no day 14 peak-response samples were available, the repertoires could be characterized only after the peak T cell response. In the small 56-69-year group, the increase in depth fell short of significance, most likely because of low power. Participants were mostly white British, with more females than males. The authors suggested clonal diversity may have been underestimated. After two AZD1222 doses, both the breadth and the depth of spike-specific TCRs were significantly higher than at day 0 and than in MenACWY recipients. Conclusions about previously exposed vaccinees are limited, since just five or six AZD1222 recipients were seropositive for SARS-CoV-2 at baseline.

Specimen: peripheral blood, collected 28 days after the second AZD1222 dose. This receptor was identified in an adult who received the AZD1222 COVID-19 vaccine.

The CDR3 here reads CASSLARAPAGGYTF. The sequenced DNA is TGTGCCAGCAGCTTAGCGCGCGCGCCCGCTGGAGGCTACACCTTC. The chain was built from TRBV7-2 and TRBJ1-2; the D gene is not confidently resolved. Including cysteine and phenylalanine, the CDR3 has 15 amino acids. Left in the record is the CDR3 DNA by itself, 45 bases read in frame from the first base. Between the V and J ends, shortened by 0 bases and 8 bases respectively, the junction contains 16 bases. Based on the germline V gene, the CDR1 and CDR2 sequences are SGHTA and FQGNSA.